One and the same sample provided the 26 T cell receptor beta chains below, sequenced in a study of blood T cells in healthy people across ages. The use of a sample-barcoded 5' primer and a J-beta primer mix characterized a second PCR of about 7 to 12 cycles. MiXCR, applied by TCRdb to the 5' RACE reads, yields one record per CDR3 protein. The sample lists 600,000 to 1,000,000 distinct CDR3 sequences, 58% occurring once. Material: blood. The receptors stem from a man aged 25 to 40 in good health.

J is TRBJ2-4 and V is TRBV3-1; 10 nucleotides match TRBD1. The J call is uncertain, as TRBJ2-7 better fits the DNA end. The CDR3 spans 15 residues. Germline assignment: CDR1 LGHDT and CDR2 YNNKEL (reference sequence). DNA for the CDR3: TGTGCCAGCAGCCAAGGGGACAGGGGTTACTACGAGCAGTACTTC. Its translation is CASSQGDRGYYEQYF.

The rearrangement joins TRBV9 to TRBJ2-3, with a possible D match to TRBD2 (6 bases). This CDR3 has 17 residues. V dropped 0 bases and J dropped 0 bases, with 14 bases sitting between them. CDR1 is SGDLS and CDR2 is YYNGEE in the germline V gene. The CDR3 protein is CASSVEGGGESTDTQYF. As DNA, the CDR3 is TGTGCCAGCAGCGTAGAAGGTGGCGGGGAGAGCACAGATACGCAGTATTTT.

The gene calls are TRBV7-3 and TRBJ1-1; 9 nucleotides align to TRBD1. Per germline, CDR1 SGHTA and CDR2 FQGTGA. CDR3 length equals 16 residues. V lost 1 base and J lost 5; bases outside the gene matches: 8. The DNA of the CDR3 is TGTGCCAGCAGCTTAAAGGGGACAGGGTTTCTAACTGAAGCTTTCTTT. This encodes CASSLKGTGFLTEAFF.

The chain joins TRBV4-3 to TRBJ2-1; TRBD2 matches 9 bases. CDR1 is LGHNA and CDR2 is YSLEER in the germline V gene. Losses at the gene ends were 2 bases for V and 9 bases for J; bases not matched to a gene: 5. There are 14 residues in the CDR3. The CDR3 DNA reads TGCGCCAGCAGCCAATCGTCTAGCGGGATTGAGCAGTTCTTC. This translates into CASSQSSSGIEQFF.

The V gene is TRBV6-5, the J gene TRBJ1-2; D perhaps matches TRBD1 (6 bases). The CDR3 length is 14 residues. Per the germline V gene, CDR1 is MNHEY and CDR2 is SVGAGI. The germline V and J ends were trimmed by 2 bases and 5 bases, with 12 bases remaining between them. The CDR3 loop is CASSYTLGQYGYTF. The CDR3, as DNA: TGTGCCAGCAGTTACACCCTTGGACAGTATGGCTACACCTTC.

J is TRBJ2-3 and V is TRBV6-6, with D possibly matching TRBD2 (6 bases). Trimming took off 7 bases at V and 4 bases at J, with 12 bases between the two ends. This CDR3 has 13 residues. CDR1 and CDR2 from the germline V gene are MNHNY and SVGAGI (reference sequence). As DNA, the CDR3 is TGTGCCAGCACTGTCAGGGAGGCAGATACGCAGTATTTT. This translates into CASTVREADTQYF.

CDR3 nucleotides: TGCGCCAGCAGCTTGGAACAGGGATTGGGCACTGAAGCTTTCTTT. Translated, it gives CASSLEQGLGTEAFF. The chain links TRBV5-1 to TRBJ1-1; tentative D call: TRBD1 (6 bases). The CDR3 is 15 residues long. The germline V and J ends were trimmed by 0 bases and 4 bases, with 13 bases remaining between them. In germline, CDR1 is SGHRS, CDR2 YFSETQ.

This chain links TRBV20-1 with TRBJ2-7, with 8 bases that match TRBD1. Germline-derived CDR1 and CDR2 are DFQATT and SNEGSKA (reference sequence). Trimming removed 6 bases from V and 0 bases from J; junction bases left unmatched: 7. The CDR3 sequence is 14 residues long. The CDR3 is CSAQDRVSSYEQYF. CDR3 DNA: TGCAGTGCCCAGGACAGGGTGAGCTCCTACGAGCAGTACTTC.

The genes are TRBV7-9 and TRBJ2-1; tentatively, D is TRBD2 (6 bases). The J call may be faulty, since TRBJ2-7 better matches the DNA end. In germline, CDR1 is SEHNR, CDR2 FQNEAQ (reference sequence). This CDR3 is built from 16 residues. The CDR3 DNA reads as TGTGCCAGCAGCTCGCTAAGCGGGCCTACCTACAATGAGCAGTACTTC. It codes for CASSSLSGPTYNEQYF.

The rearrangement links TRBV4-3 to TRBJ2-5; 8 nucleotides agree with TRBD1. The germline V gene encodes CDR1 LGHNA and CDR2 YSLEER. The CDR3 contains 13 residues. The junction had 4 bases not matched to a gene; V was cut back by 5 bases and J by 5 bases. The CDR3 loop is CASSGDRSETQYF. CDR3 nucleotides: TGCGCCAGCAGCGGGGACAGGTCTGAGACCCAGTACTTC.

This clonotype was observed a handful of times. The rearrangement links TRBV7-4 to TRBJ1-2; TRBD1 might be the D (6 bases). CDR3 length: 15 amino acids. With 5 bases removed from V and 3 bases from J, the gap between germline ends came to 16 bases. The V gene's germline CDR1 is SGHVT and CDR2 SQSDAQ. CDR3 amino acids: CASSRRQEIDYGYTF. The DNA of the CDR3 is TGTGCCAGCAGCCGACGACAGGAAATCGACTATGGCTACACCTTC.

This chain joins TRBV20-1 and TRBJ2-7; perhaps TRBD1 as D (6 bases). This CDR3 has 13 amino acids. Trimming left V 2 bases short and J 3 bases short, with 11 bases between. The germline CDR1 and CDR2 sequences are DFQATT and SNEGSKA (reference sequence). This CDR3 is CSARPRGFYEQYF. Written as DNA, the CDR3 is TGCAGTGCTAGACCCAGGGGATTCTACGAGCAGTACTTC.

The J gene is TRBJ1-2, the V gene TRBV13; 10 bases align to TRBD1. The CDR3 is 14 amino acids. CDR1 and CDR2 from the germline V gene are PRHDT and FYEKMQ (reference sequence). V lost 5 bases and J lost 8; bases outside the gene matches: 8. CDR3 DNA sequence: TGTGCCAGCAGCCCGGGACAGGGGAAGGAAGGCTACACCTTC. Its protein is CASSPGQGKEGYTF.

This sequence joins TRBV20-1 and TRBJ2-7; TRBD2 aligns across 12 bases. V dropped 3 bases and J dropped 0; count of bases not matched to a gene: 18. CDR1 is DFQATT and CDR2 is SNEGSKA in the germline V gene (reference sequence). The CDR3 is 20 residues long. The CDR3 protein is CSASAFRRLAGGRSSYEQYF. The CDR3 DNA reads TGCAGTGCTAGTGCTTTCAGGAGGCTAGCGGGAGGGAGGAGCTCCTACGAGCAGTACTTC.

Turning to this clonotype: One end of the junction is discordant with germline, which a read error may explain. The CDR3 nucleotides are TGTGCCAGCAGATTAGACGGATATACGCAGTATTTT. Protein product: CASRLDGYTQYF. The gene calls are TRBV12-3 or TRBV12-4 and TRBJ2-3; no clear D. The CDR3 runs to 12 residues.

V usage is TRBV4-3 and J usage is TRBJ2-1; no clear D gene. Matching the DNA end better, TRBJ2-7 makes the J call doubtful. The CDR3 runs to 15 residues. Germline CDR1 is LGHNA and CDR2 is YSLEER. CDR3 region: CASSQEGLQSNEQYF. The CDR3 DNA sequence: TGCGCCAGCAGCCAAGAGGGTCTGCAAAGTAATGAGCAGTACTTC.

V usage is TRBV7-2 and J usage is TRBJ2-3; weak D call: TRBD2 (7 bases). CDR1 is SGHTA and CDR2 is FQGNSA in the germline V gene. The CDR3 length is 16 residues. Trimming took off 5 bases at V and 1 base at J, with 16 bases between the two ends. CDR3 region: CASSPVGGQGTDTQYF. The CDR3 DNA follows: TGTGCCAGCAGCCCAGTGGGGGGGCAGGGCACAGATACGCAGTATTTT.

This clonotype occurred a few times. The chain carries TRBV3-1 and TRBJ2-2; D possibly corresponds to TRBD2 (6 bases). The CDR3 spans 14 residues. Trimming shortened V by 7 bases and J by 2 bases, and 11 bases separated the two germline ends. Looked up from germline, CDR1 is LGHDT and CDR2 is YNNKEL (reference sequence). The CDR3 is CASMSSGNTGELFF. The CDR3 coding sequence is TGTGCCAGCATGAGTAGCGGTAACACCGGGGAGCTGTTTTTT.

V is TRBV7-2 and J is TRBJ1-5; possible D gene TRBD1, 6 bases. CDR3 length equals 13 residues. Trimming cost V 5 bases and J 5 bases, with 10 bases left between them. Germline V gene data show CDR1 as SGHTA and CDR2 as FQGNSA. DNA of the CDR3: TGTGCCAGCAGCCCAAACAGGGATCAGCCCCAGCATTTT. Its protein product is CASSPNRDQPQHF.

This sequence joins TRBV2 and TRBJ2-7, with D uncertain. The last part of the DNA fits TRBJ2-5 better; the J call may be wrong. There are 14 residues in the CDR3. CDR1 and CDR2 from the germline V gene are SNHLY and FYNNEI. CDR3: CASSERDSSQTQYF. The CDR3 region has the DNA TGTGCCAGCAGTGAAAGGGATTCCTCCCAGACCCAGTACTTC.

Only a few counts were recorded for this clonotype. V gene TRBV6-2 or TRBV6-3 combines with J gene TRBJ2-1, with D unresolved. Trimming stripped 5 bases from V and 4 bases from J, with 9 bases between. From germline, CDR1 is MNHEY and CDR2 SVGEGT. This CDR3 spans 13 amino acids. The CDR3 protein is CASSEPGYNEQFF. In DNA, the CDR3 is TGTGCCAGCAGTGAACCTGGTTACAATGAGCAGTTCTTC.

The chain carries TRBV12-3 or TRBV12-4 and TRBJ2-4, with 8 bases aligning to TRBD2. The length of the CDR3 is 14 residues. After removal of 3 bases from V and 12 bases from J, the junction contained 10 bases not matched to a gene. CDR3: CASSLSQAGGTQYF. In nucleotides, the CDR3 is TGTGCCAGCAGTTTGTCACAGGCGGGGGGCACTCAGTACTTC.

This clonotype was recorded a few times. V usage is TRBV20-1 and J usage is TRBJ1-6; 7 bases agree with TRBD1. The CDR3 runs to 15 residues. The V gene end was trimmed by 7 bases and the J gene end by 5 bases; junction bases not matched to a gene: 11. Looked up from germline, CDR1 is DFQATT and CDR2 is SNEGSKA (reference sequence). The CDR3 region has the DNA TGCAGTGTTCCCCTGGGACAGCTAAATAATTCACCCCTCCACTTT. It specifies CSVPLGQLNNSPLHF.

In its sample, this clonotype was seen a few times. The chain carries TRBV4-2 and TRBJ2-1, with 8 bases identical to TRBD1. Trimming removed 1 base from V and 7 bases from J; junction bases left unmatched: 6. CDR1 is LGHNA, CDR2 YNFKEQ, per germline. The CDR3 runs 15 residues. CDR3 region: CASSQGRTGKNEQFF. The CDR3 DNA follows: TGTGCCAGCAGCCAAGGAAGGACAGGGAAGAATGAGCAGTTCTTC.

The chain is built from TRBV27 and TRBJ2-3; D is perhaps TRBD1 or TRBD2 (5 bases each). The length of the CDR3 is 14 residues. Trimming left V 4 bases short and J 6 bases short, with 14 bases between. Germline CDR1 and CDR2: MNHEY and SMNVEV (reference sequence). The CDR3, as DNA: TGTGCCAGCAGTTGGGCCTTCCGGGGCGATACGCAGTATTTT. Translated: CASSWAFRGDTQYF.

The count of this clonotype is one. The CDR3 DNA reads as TGTGCCAGCTCACCCACTTACAACACTGAAGCTTTCTTT. This encodes CASSPTYNTEAFF. The chain uses TRBV18 and TRBJ1-1; D remains unclear. V was clipped by 3 bases and J by 2 bases, with 7 bases between them. The CDR3 covers 13 residues. CDR1 and CDR2 from the germline V gene are KGHSH and LQKENI. Full variable domain (outside the CDR3, taken from reference TRBV18 and TRBJ1-1): NAGVMQNPRHLVRRRGQEARLRCSPMKGHSHVYWYRQLPEEGLKFMVYLQKENIIDESGMPKERFSAEFPKEGPSILRIQQVVRGDSAAYFCASSPTYNTEAFFGQGTRLTVV.